The text below deals with one T cell receptor beta chain. Its target is not known. This sample was included in a study of CD8 T cells in Susac syndrome. Germline lookup yields CDR1 LGHDT and CDR2 YNNKEL (reference sequence). V gave up 3 bases and J gave up 6 bases, with 12 bases separating them. The CDR3 is made up of 13 amino acids. The study's findings and limits: In Susac syndrome, the CD4+ T cell repertoires did not show clonal expansion.

Reverse transcription of about 0.45 to 1 ug RNA was performed with random hexamers. TCRdb re-called the immunoSEQ multiplex PCR reads with MiXCR, one entry per CDR3 protein. In the table there are 150,000 or so distinct CDR3 sequences, approximately 95% of which are singletons. The sequence was collected from a human donor with Susac syndrome. Sequenced input: CD4+ T cells from PBMCs. This chain uses TRBV3-1 with TRBJ2-7, with D tentatively TRBD1 (6 bases). In DNA, the CDR3 is TGTGCCAGCAGCCAGATGCAGGGGACCGAGCAGTACTTC. This codes for CASSQMQGTEQYF.